This T cell receptor (beta chain) was identified during a study of T-cell reconstitution after alpha-beta-depleted transplantation in children. Overall study results and limits: Expanded graft clones numbering several hundred reportedly gave rise to alpha-beta T cells about two months after transplant. T-cell numbers and diversity, one year after transplant, stemmed largely from T cells that were newly produced. TCRbeta diversity was high at day 60 in some patients (a result of surviving recipient T cells and thymic progenitors).

This clonotype has at least ten counts. Its antigen is unknown. V was trimmed by 5 bases and J by 5 bases, leaving 16 bases between them. The CDR3 runs 14 residues. Germline V gives CDR1 DFQATT, CDR2 SNEGSKA (reference sequence). Unique molecular identifiers tagged the TCRbeta library. One entry per CDR3 protein results from TCRdb running MiXCR on the PCR reads. The sample comprises 550,000 to 800,000 distinct CDR3 sequences, around 13% of which are singletons, and around 0.8% rests with the top ten. The source was PBMCs, collected before TCRalphabeta/CD19-depleted stem cell transplant. The sequence came from a girl aged 2 to 9 with congenital amegakaryocytic thrombocytopenia, due to receive a stem cell transplant. This chain uses TRBV20-1 with TRBJ2-1; no clear D. The CDR3 nucleotides are TGCAGTGCTTCGGAAGGGCGTCCACACAATGAGCAGTTCTTC. It translates to CSASEGRPHNEQFF.